This T cell receptor (beta chain) was sequenced for a study of T cells after yellow fever vaccination. Study-level findings and limits: The study re-detected most primary-vaccination clones after the booster (96% CD4, roughly 91% CD8). Overlap between CD4 and CD8 compartments was detected for a small share of clonotypes. Any FACS-sorted repertoire could hold abundant clonotypes that contaminate it from the bulk population.

TCRdb re-called the 5' RACE reads with MiXCR, one entry per CDR3 protein. The table includes some 240,000 distinct CDR3 sequences, under 3.5% detected once. The CDR3 region is 16 residues in length, termini included. CDR1 and CDR2 (germline): SEHNR, FQNEAQ (reference sequence). This clonotype was observed many times. Its antigen remains unknown. No DNA is shown, since the ends of the CDR3 on it are uncertain; the CDR3 is the one TCRdb lists. The source of this sequence is a young man who received the YFV17D yellow fever vaccine. The chain couples TRBV7-9 to TRBJ1-4. Here the sequenced sample was CD4+ T cells sorted from PBMCs, taken 10 days after the yellow fever booster vaccination. The CDR3 reads CASSSIGAGGVKNCFF.